Listed below are T cell receptor beta chains from one sample, sequenced in a study of blood T cell repertoires in COVID-19. The data were produced by immunoSEQ multiplex PCR, yet TCRdb's version contains in-frame clones alone and is incomplete. The sample yields roughly 250,000 clones, roughly 87% seen once. Source material: PBMCs or T cells enriched from blood (not recorded which). These receptors all come from a woman in her 30s with acute COVID-19. Each CDR3 is given with its conserved first and last residue. Fields, in order: CDR3 length, V gene, CDR3 protein.

>12|TRBV7-8
CASSSGGIGYTF
>13|TRBV2
CASSERQNYGYTF
>18|TRBV18
CASSQKPTTGISGNTIYF
>13|TRBV6-2/TRBV6-3
CASSPQYQNEQFF
>16|TRBV5-4
CASSPLLGGARGEQFF
>15|TRBV6-5
CASRETGSSGNTIYF
>16|TRBV5-1
CASSLSGTESNEKLFF
>17|TRBV3-1/TRBV3-2
CASSQAATGSSTDTQYF
>17|TRBV5-1
CASSLGAQGGVFEKLFF
>15|TRBV7-8
CASSQGEVSRYGYTF
>13|TRBV28
CASRDRPNQPQHF
>13|TRBV29-1
CSVGGTGGNEQFF
>16|TRBV3-1/TRBV3-2
CASSQGRGGRTDTQYF
>19|TRBV3-1/TRBV3-2
CASSQNGPWSGRVRNEQYF
>15|TRBV5-1
CASSRRTGGGETQYF
>15|TRBV15
CATSRGGQIFYGYTF
>15|TRBV6-1
CASSDQGADRETQYF
>17|TRBV15
CATSRGQVTGGANVLTF
>15|TRBV5-4
CASSLYGATNEKLFF
>16|TRBV6-2/TRBV6-3
CASSSLGQALSYEQYF
>14|TRBV18
CASSRDRGTDTQYF
>15|TRBV7-7
CASSPGTSADYEQYF
>16|TRBV3-1/TRBV3-2
CASSQPFLTGSYGYTF
>13|TRBV29-1
CSVEEAGYYEQYF
>14|TRBV11-2
CASSVGQGLGGYTF
>13|TRBV6-5
CASSLVQDSPLHF
>12|TRBV29-1
CSVTGTTAIYTF
>14|TRBV10-1
CASSTSGAAYEQYF
>16|TRBV11-3
CASSLDTSGYEVEQYF
>15|TRBV7-2
CASSSISGSPYEQYF
>15|TRBV2
CASSIIGGSGNTIYF
>11|TRBV6-4
CASSRGTEAFF
>16|TRBV12-5
CASGLPLAGIFNEQFF
>14|TRBV9
CASSARTVSDTQYF
>14|TRBV15
CATSREGGRTEAFF
>14|TRBV4-1
CASSQLEARNEQFF